This T cell receptor (beta chain) is drawn from a study of cytomegalovirus exposure and HLA in healthy donors. A word on this clone: As yet, its antigen is unknown. A much larger clone lies one base from this, so it may be a read error. The sample holds other DNA sequences that translate to the same CDR3.

Profiling relied on immunoSEQ multiplex PCR, and the TCRdb table lists in-frame clones only, not all of them. The sample records some 250,000 clones, roughly 90% being singletons. General study points: Whilst most TCR sequences proved rare, a subset of public TCRs occurred across many donors.

Sequenced sample: PBMCs. This sequence was found in a woman under 30 in good health and CMV-seronegative.

CDR3 amino acids: CASSEGDSSYEQYV. In DNA, the CDR3 is TGTGCCAGCAGTGAAGGAGACAGCTCCTACGAGCAGTACGTC. The chain couples TRBV6-1 to TRBJ2-7; D perhaps matches TRBD1 (5 bases). Trimming took off 1 base at V and 0 bases at J, with 7 bases between the two ends. The V gene's germline CDR1 is MNHNS and CDR2 SASEGT. The CDR3 spans 14 residues.